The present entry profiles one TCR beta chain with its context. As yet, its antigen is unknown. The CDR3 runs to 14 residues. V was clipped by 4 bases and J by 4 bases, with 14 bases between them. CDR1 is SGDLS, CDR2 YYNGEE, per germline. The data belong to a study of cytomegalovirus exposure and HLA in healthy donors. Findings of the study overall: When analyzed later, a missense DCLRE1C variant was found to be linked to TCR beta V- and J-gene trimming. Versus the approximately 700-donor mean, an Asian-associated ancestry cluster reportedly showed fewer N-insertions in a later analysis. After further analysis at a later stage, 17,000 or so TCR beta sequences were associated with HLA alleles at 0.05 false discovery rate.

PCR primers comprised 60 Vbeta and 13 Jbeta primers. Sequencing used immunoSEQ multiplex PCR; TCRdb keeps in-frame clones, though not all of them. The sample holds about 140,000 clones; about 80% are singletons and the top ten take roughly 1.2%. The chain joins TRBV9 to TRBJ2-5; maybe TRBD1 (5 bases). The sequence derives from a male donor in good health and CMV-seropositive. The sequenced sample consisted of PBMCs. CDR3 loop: CASSLTSRVETQYF. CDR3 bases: TGTGCCAGCAGCCTAACTTCCAGGGTAGAGACCCAGTACTTC.